These 12 T cell receptor beta chains were sequenced from one sample in a study of cytomegalovirus exposure and HLA in healthy donors. A multiplex PCR was run with 60 Vbeta primers and 13 Jbeta primers. TCRdb keeps only in-frame clones here, not all; method: immunoSEQ multiplex PCR. The top ten hold approximately 0.47% of the sample, which has around 230,000 clones, roughly 78% seen once. Source material: PBMCs. These receptors all come from a boy aged 5-17 years in good health and CMV-seronegative.

For the CDR3, the DNA is TGTGCCAGCAGCAAGTGGAGACAGGTGGGGGCCAACGTCCTGACTTTC. Its protein is CASSKWRQVGANVLTF. The V gene is TRBV21-1, the J gene TRBJ2-6; the DNA was not compared with TRBD1, the D call given in the table. TRBV21-1 is a recognized pseudogene. CDR3 length equals 16 residues.

The gene calls are TRBV7-9 and TRBJ1-5; 9 bases match TRBD1. The V gene's germline CDR1 is SEHNR and CDR2 FQNEAQ (reference sequence). This CDR3 comprises 16 residues. After removal of 6 bases from V and 4 bases from J, the junction contained 10 bases not matched to a gene. The CDR3, as DNA: TGTGCCAGCAGATCTACCACCGGGACAGGGAATCAGCCCCAGCATTTT. This gives the protein CASRSTTGTGNQPQHF.

This chain uses TRBV5-5 with TRBJ1-1; D unclear. The V end was cut by 1 base, the J end by 1 base, with 11 bases between. Germline V gene sequence: CDR1 SGHKS, CDR2 YYEKEE (reference sequence). The CDR3 sequence is 15 residues long. Here the CDR3 DNA reads TGTGCCAGCAGCTTGACACGCTCTTGGAACACTGAAGCTTTCTTT. Its translation is CASSLTRSWNTEAFF. Together with reference TRBV5-5 and TRBJ1-1, the CDR3 gives the full variable domain: DAGVTQSPTHLIKTRGQQVTLRCSPISGHKSVSWYQQVLGQGPQFIFQYYEKEERGRGNFPDRFSARQFPNYSSELNVNALLLGDSALYLCASSLTRSWNTEAFFGQGTRLTVV.

The chain couples TRBV5-1 to TRBJ1-5, with D perhaps matching TRBD1 (5 bases). CDR1 is SGHRS, CDR2 YFSETQ, per germline. This CDR3 has 16 amino acids. V was shortened by 0 bases and J by 0 bases, with 10 bases between the two germline ends. CDR3 sequence: CASSLGGGDSNQPQHF. CDR3 sequence (DNA): TGCGCCAGCAGCTTGGGGGGAGGGGATAGCAATCAGCCCCAGCATTTT.

The CDR3 DNA reads TGTGCCAGTAGAGACAGGGGGCGTGGAGAGGATGAAAAACTGTTTTTT. Its protein is CASRDRGRGEDEKLFF. The gene calls are TRBV19 and TRBJ1-4; 10 positions agree with TRBD1. Germline CDR1 LNHDA, CDR2 SQIVND (reference sequence). Trimming took 6 bases from V and 6 from J; bases not matched to a gene: 10. This CDR3 comprises 16 residues.

The table lists this clone with a few counts. The rearrangement links TRBV4-1 to TRBJ1-1; D unresolved. The CDR3 covers 12 residues. CDR1 and CDR2 from the germline V gene are MGHRA and YSYEKL. The germline V and J ends were trimmed by 4 bases and 4 bases, with 7 bases remaining between them. The CDR3 loop is CASSRGVTEAFF. DNA for the CDR3: TGCGCCAGCAGCCGCGGGGTCACTGAAGCTTTCTTT.

This clone was counted a few times. The chain links TRBV30 to TRBJ2-1; 7 bases line up with TRBD2. CDR3 length equals 14 residues. Germline lookup yields CDR1 GTSNPN and CDR2 SVGIG (reference sequence). Trimming took 5 bases from V and 0 from J; bases not matched to a gene: 4. CDR3 sequence reads: CAWGRESSYNEQFF. DNA of the CDR3: TGTGCCTGGGGGAGGGAGAGCTCCTACAATGAGCAGTTCTTC. The complete variable domain, with remaining parts taken from reference TRBV30 and TRBJ2-1, reads SQTIHQWPATLVQPVGSPLSLECTVEGTSNPNLYWYRQAAGRGLQLLFYSVGIGQISSEVPQNLSASRPQDRQFILSSKKLLLSDSGFYLCAWGRESSYNEQFFGPGTRLTVL.

J is TRBJ2-7 and V is TRBV30; TRBD1 matches 10 bases. CDR1 GTSNPN and CDR2 SVGIG come from the germline V gene (reference sequence). This CDR3 is built from 16 residues. The V gene end was trimmed by 0 bases and the J gene end by 9 bases; junction bases not matched to a gene: 14. CDR3 coding DNA: TGTGCCTGGAGTGTGGTATGGGGGACAGGGGCACAGGGGCAGTACTTC. It yields the protein CAWSVVWGTGAQGQYF.

The chain is built from TRBV5-6 and TRBJ2-7; D is uncertain. V shed 5 bases and J shed 3 bases, with 21 bases lying between them. The CDR3 is 16 amino acids. The germline gives CDR1 SGHDT, CDR2 YYEEEE. CDR3 sequence (DNA): TGTGCCAGCAGGACAATGGGTCTCGATCCGATCTACGAGCAGTACTTC. Translating it yields CASRTMGLDPIYEQYF.

V and J are TRBV30 and TRBJ1-5; a weak D match, TRBD1 (6 bases). Germline V gene data show CDR1 as GTSNPN and CDR2 as SVGIG (reference sequence). The germline V and J ends were trimmed by 4 bases and 5 bases, with 12 bases remaining between them. There are 13 residues in the CDR3. The CDR3 is CAWNRDVDQPQHF. For the CDR3, the DNA is TGTGCCTGGAACAGGGATGTGGATCAGCCCCAGCATTTT.

The V gene is TRBV18, the J gene TRBJ1-2; 9 nucleotides align to TRBD1. Per the germline V gene, CDR1 is KGHSH and CDR2 is LQKENI. J was trimmed by 6 bases and V by 1 base; bases with no gene match: 6. The CDR3 totals 15 residues. CDR3 bases: TGTGCCAGCTCACCACAAGCCGGGACAGGGCATGGCTACACCTTC. Translation: CASSPQAGTGHGYTF.

The chain employs TRBV19 and TRBJ1-6, with a tentative D call TRBD1 (5 bases). From germline, CDR1 is LNHDA and CDR2 SQIVND (reference sequence). Trimming left V 7 bases short and J 0 bases short, with 13 bases between. The CDR3 runs to 16 residues. The CDR3 DNA sequence: TGTGCCAGTACCAATCTCAGGGCCTCCTATAATTCACCCCTCCACTTT. Encoded protein: CASTNLRASYNSPLHF.